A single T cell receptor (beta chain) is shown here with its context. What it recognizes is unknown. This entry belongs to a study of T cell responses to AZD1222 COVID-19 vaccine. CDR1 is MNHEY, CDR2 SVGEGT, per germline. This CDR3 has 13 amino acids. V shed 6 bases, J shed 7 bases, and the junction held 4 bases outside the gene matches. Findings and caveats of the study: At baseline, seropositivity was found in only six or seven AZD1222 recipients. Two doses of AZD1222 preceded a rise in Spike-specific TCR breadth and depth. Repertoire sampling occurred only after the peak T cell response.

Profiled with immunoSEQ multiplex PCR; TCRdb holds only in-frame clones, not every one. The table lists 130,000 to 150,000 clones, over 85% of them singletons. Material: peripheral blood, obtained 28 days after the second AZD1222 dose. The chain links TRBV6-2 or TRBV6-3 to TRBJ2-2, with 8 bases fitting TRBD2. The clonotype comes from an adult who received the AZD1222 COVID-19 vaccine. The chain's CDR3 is CASSVGRVGELFF. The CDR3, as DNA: TGTGCCAGCAGCGTCGGGAGGGTCGGGGAGCTGTTTTTT.